The rows below give T cell receptor beta chains drawn from one sample of a study of shared clonotypes between healthy human individuals. Only in-frame clones appear in the TCRdb table, and some are missing; sequencing was by immunoSEQ multiplex PCR. This table holds about 2 million clones, 85% to 95% found once. The material sequenced was naive CD8+ T cells sorted from blood. These receptors all stem from a man in his late teens or twenties in good health. CDR3s include the opening cysteine and the closing phenylalanine or tryptophan. The order of the fields is J gene, D gene, V gene, clone size, CDR3 protein, CDR3 DNA. The D gene is left open where the match is weak. Size is omitted from some rows. Given values are once, few, many or a class for expanded clones.

j_gene: TRBJ2-1
d_gene: .
v_gene: TRBV7-2
abundance: .
CDR3aa: CASSLRDTYDEQFF
CDR3nt: TGTGCCAGCAGCCTCCGGGACACATACGATGAGCAGTTCTTC

j_gene: TRBJ1-1
d_gene: .
v_gene: TRBV27
abundance: once
CDR3aa: CASSLLQGITEAFF
CDR3nt: TGTGCCAGCAGTTTACTCCAGGGGATCACTGAAGCTTTCTTT

j_gene: TRBJ1-3
d_gene: TRBD1
v_gene: TRBV2
abundance: .
CDR3aa: CASSEVGTGGELGNTIYF
CDR3nt: TGTGCCAGCAGTGAAGTGGGTACAGGGGGTGAACTGGGAAACACCATATATTTT

j_gene: TRBJ2-2
d_gene: .
v_gene: TRBV11-3
abundance: .
CDR3aa: CASASSGNTGELFF
CDR3nt: TGTGCCAGCGCGAGTAGCGGGAACACCGGGGAGCTGTTTTTT

j_gene: TRBJ2-7
d_gene: TRBD2
v_gene: TRBV4-1
abundance: .
CDR3aa: CASSQTSGTYYEQYF
CDR3nt: TGCGCCAGCAGCCAAACTAGCGGGACCTACTACGAGCAGTACTTC

j_gene: TRBJ2-7
d_gene: TRBD2
v_gene: TRBV5-1
abundance: once
CDR3aa: CASSLVPGLAGGHYEQYF
CDR3nt: TGCGCCAGCAGCTTGGTGCCCGGACTAGCGGGGGGCCATTACGAGCAGTACTTC

j_gene: TRBJ1-1
d_gene: .
v_gene: TRBV28
abundance: .
CDR3aa: CASTLTGRNTEAFF
CDR3nt: TGTGCCAGCACCCTTACGGGGAGGAACACTGAAGCTTTCTTT

j_gene: TRBJ2-2
d_gene: .
v_gene: TRBV4-1
abundance: .
CDR3aa: CASSQPLGGELFF
CDR3nt: TGCGCCAGCAGCCAACCCCTGGGCGGGGAGCTGTTTTTT

j_gene: TRBJ2-1
d_gene: .
v_gene: TRBV4-2
abundance: .
CDR3aa: CASSLSPIRLEGGDEQFF
CDR3nt: TGTGCCAGCAGCCTAAGTCCTATTAGGCTAGAGGGGGGCGATGAGCAGTTCTTC

j_gene: TRBJ2-7
d_gene: .
v_gene: TRBV6-5
abundance: .
CDR3aa: CASSYDPEVYEQYF
CDR3nt: TGTGCCAGCAGTTACGATCCGGAGGTCTACGAGCAGTACTTC

j_gene: TRBJ1-5
d_gene: .
v_gene: TRBV10-1
abundance: once
CDR3aa: CASSVGINQPQHF
CDR3nt: TGCGCCAGCAGCGTTGGTATTAATCAGCCCCAGCATTTT

j_gene: TRBJ2-7
d_gene: .
v_gene: TRBV29-1
abundance: once
CDR3aa: CSVVRPLGEQYF
CDR3nt: TGCAGCGTTGTCAGGCCCCTCGGCGAGCAGTACTTC

j_gene: TRBJ1-1
d_gene: .
v_gene: TRBV19
abundance: .
CDR3aa: CASSPWGGTEAFF
CDR3nt: TGTGCCAGTTCGCCCTGGGGGGGCACTGAAGCTTTCTTT

j_gene: TRBJ2-7
d_gene: .
v_gene: TRBV5-6
abundance: .
CDR3aa: CASSPWTAPYEQYF
CDR3nt: TGTGCCAGCAGCCCGTGGACAGCCCCCTACGAGCAGTACTTC

j_gene: TRBJ1-6
d_gene: .
v_gene: TRBV4-3
abundance: once
CDR3aa: CASSQEGGPRDSPLHF
CDR3nt: TGCGCCAGCAGCCAAGAGGGGGGCCCCCGGGATTCACCCCTCCACTTT

j_gene: TRBJ1-6
d_gene: .
v_gene: TRBV6-1
abundance: few
CDR3aa: CASRVSIWDSPLHF
CDR3nt: TGTGCCAGCAGGGTCAGTATATGGGATTCACCCCTCCACTTT

j_gene: TRBJ2-3
d_gene: .
v_gene: TRBV12-5
abundance: .
CDR3aa: CASGLITGHLETDTQYF
CDR3nt: TGTGCTAGTGGTTTGATTACCGGGCACTTAGAAACAGATACGCAGTATTTT

j_gene: TRBJ2-3
d_gene: .
v_gene: TRBV9
abundance: .
CDR3aa: CASSVGGISTDTQYF
CDR3nt: TGTGCCAGCAGCGTAGGGGGGATAAGCACAGATACGCAGTATTTT

j_gene: TRBJ2-3
d_gene: .
v_gene: TRBV5-4
abundance: .
CDR3aa: CASSLGAGPTDTQYF
CDR3nt: TGTGCCAGCAGCTTGGGAGCGGGCCCCACAGATACGCAGTATTTT

j_gene: TRBJ1-6
d_gene: .
v_gene: TRBV5-6
abundance: few
CDR3aa: CASSEDYSPLHF
CDR3nt: TGTGCCAGCAGTGAGGACTATTCACCCCTCCACTTT

j_gene: TRBJ2-7
d_gene: .
v_gene: TRBV7-8
abundance: .
CDR3aa: CASSFGRAGGYEQYF
CDR3nt: TGTGCCAGCAGCTTCGGGAGAGCAGGGGGCTACGAGCAGTACTTC

j_gene: TRBJ2-1
d_gene: .
v_gene: TRBV5-1
abundance: .
CDR3aa: CASSLDELYNEQFF
CDR3nt: TGCGCCAGCAGCTTGGACGAGTTGTACAATGAGCAGTTCTTC

j_gene: TRBJ2-5
d_gene: .
v_gene: TRBV5-8
abundance: .
CDR3aa: CASSLVAGGKTQYF
CDR3nt: TGTGCCAGCAGCTTGGTGGCAGGGGGGAAGACCCAGTACTTC

j_gene: TRBJ1-4
d_gene: .
v_gene: TRBV2
abundance: .
CDR3aa: CASRGENEKLFF
CDR3nt: TGTGCCAGCAGGGGGGAGAATGAAAAACTGTTTTTT

j_gene: TRBJ1-1
d_gene: .
v_gene: TRBV13
abundance: .
CDR3aa: CASRGAALNTEAFF
CDR3nt: TGTGCCAGCAGAGGGGCGGCCCTGAACACTGAAGCTTTCTTT

j_gene: TRBJ2-5
d_gene: .
v_gene: TRBV5-4
abundance: .
CDR3aa: CASTRWGQETQYF
CDR3nt: TGTGCCAGCACCCGCTGGGGCCAAGAGACCCAGTACTTC

j_gene: TRBJ1-2
d_gene: TRBD1
v_gene: TRBV30
abundance: .
CDR3aa: CVWEGAHYGYTF
CDR3nt: TGTGTTTGGGAGGGGGCACACTATGGCTACACCTTC

j_gene: TRBJ1-1
d_gene: .
v_gene: TRBV7-9
abundance: .
CDR3aa: CASSPEPYWDTEAFF
CDR3nt: TGTGCCAGCAGCCCGGAGCCATACTGGGACACTGAAGCTTTCTTT

j_gene: TRBJ1-1
d_gene: .
v_gene: TRBV30
abundance: .
CDR3aa: CAWSVIMNTEAFF
CDR3nt: TGTGCCTGGAGTGTAATAATGAACACTGAAGCTTTCTTT

j_gene: TRBJ1-2
d_gene: .
v_gene: TRBV30
abundance: .
CDR3aa: CAWSVYSSVDGYTF
CDR3nt: TGTGCCTGGAGTGTATACAGCTCGGTCGATGGCTACACCTTC

j_gene: TRBJ2-7
d_gene: .
v_gene: TRBV10-3
abundance: .
CDR3aa: CAIRDSMTYEQYF
CDR3nt: TGTGCCATCAGGGACAGCATGACCTACGAGCAGTACTTC

j_gene: TRBJ2-7
d_gene: .
v_gene: TRBV6-6
abundance: .
CDR3aa: CASSPNYEQYF
CDR3nt: TGTGCCAGCAGCCCAAATTACGAGCAGTACTTC

j_gene: TRBJ2-3
d_gene: .
v_gene: TRBV5-6
abundance: .
CDR3aa: CASSWGALTVATQDTQYF
CDR3nt: TGTGCCAGCAGCTGGGGGGCTTTAACGGTGGCGACACAAGATACGCAGTATTTT

j_gene: TRBJ1-3
d_gene: .
v_gene: TRBV14
abundance: .
CDR3aa: CASSTFGNTIYF
CDR3nt: TGTGCCAGCAGCACGTTTGGAAACACCATATATTTT

j_gene: TRBJ2-3
d_gene: .
v_gene: TRBV7-3
abundance: .
CDR3aa: CASSLTGPDTQYF
CDR3nt: TGTGCCAGCAGCTTAACGGGGCCAGATACGCAGTATTTT

j_gene: TRBJ2-1
d_gene: TRBD2
v_gene: TRBV13
abundance: .
CDR3aa: CASSLRTSGVPEQFF
CDR3nt: TGTGCCAGCAGCCTCCGGACTAGCGGGGTTCCGGAGCAGTTCTTC

j_gene: TRBJ1-5
d_gene: TRBD1
v_gene: TRBV9
abundance: few
CDR3aa: CASSVGTVNQPQHF
CDR3nt: TGTGCCAGCAGCGTTGGGACAGTAAATCAGCCCCAGCATTTT

j_gene: TRBJ1-2
d_gene: .
v_gene: TRBV9
abundance: .
CDR3aa: CASSEEQDYGYTF
CDR3nt: TGTGCCAGCAGCGAAGAGCAGGACTATGGCTACACCTTC

j_gene: TRBJ2-7
d_gene: TRBD2
v_gene: TRBV2
abundance: .
CDR3aa: CASSEVAGAWNEQYF
CDR3nt: TGTGCCAGCAGTGAGGTAGCGGGAGCGTGGAACGAGCAGTACTTC

j_gene: TRBJ2-1
d_gene: .
v_gene: TRBV6-1
abundance: .
CDR3aa: CASPRDSYNEQFF
CDR3nt: TGTGCCAGCCCACGGGACTCCTACAATGAGCAGTTCTTC

j_gene: TRBJ1-5
d_gene: .
v_gene: TRBV7-6
abundance: .
CDR3aa: CASSLLSGSQPQHF
CDR3nt: TGTGCCAGCAGCTTACTATCGGGGAGCCAGCCCCAGCATTTT

j_gene: TRBJ2-7
d_gene: .
v_gene: TRBV5-8
abundance: .
CDR3aa: CASSLEAGSYEQYF
CDR3nt: TGTGCCAGCAGCTTGGAGGCAGGAAGTTACGAGCAGTACTTC

j_gene: TRBJ2-3
d_gene: TRBD2
v_gene: TRBV30
abundance: .
CDR3aa: CAWSVLAVTDTQYF
CDR3nt: TGTGCCTGGAGTGTACTAGCGGTCACAGATACGCAGTATTTT

j_gene: TRBJ2-5
d_gene: .
v_gene: TRBV18
abundance: once
CDR3aa: CASSPPQETQYF
CDR3nt: TGTGCCAGCTCACCCCCTCAAGAGACCCAGTACTTC

j_gene: TRBJ2-3
d_gene: .
v_gene: TRBV11-2
abundance: .
CDR3aa: CASSSRADTQYF
CDR3nt: TGTGCCAGCAGCTCCAGGGCAGATACGCAGTATTTT

j_gene: TRBJ2-7
d_gene: .
v_gene: TRBV11-3
abundance: .
CDR3aa: CASSLGGESAEQYF
CDR3nt: TGTGCCAGCAGCTTAGGGGGAGAGAGTGCCGAGCAGTACTTC

j_gene: TRBJ1-1
d_gene: .
v_gene: TRBV29-1
abundance: .
CDR3aa: CSVADPPGAFF
CDR3nt: TGCAGCGTCGCGGACCCCCCGGGAGCTTTCTTT

j_gene: TRBJ2-1
d_gene: TRBD2
v_gene: TRBV30
abundance: .
CDR3aa: CAWSVGLAGVSNEQFF
CDR3nt: TGTGCCTGGAGTGTGGGACTAGCGGGAGTCTCCAATGAGCAGTTCTTC

j_gene: TRBJ1-4
d_gene: TRBD1
v_gene: TRBV6-6
abundance: .
CDR3aa: CASSYAGQSNEKLFF
CDR3nt: TGTGCCAGCAGTTACGCGGGACAGTCTAATGAAAAACTGTTTTTT

j_gene: TRBJ2-7
d_gene: TRBD1
v_gene: TRBV6-1
abundance: .
CDR3aa: CASSEERTGVNYEQYF
CDR3nt: TGTGCCAGCAGTGAAGAAAGGACAGGGGTAAACTACGAGCAGTACTTC

j_gene: TRBJ2-5
d_gene: .
v_gene: TRBV4-1
abundance: .
CDR3aa: CASRYRDSYQETQYF
CDR3nt: TGCGCCAGCAGGTACCGGGACTCGTACCAAGAGACCCAGTACTTC

j_gene: TRBJ2-7
d_gene: .
v_gene: TRBV5-4
abundance: .
CDR3aa: CASSWGGANYEQYF
CDR3nt: TGTGCCAGCAGTTGGGGGGGGGCCAACTACGAGCAGTACTTC

j_gene: TRBJ2-7
d_gene: .
v_gene: TRBV2
abundance: .
CDR3aa: CASSDNSYEQYF
CDR3nt: TGTGCCAGCAGTGACAACTCCTACGAGCAGTACTTC

j_gene: TRBJ1-5
d_gene: .
v_gene: TRBV6-1
abundance: .
CDR3aa: CASSEARLGHTYSNQPQHF
CDR3nt: TGTGCCAGCAGTGAAGCGCGATTGGGACACACGTATAGCAATCAGCCCCAGCATTTT

j_gene: TRBJ1-4
d_gene: .
v_gene: TRBV28
abundance: .
CDR3aa: CASALGAPGEKLFF
CDR3nt: TGTGCCAGCGCCCTGGGGGCGCCGGGGGAAAAACTGTTTTTT

j_gene: TRBJ2-7
d_gene: .
v_gene: TRBV27
abundance: .
CDR3aa: CASSLGAKAYEQYF
CDR3nt: TGTGCCAGCAGTTTAGGGGCAAAGGCTTACGAGCAGTACTTC

j_gene: TRBJ1-5
d_gene: .
v_gene: TRBV6-5
abundance: .
CDR3aa: CANRGDIRNQPQHF
CDR3nt: TGTGCGAACAGAGGGGACATACGGAATCAGCCCCAGCATTTT